A single count supports the clone carrying this T cell receptor beta chain. This specimen belongs to a study of blood T cell repertoires in COVID-19. Looking at the study overall: The United States, Italy and Spain provided the acute and convalescent COVID-19 samples. The analysed material was cDNA or gDNA that came from T cells, B-cell-depleted T cells, or PBMCs.

In the source study's methods: The authors estimated nucleated cell counts from reference gene primer amplification. Repertoires were generated with immunoSEQ multiplex PCR, while TCRdb's copy carries only in-frame clones and drops some. V and J calls and clone size are given by that table; D and trimming were obtained from the DNA. Seen here are some 190,000 clones, roughly 84% observed once, and the top ten hold approximately 10%. This sequence was found in a woman aged 80 or over with active or convalescent COVID-19. Sequenced: peripheral blood.

In DNA form, the CDR3 reads TGTGCAAGTCGCTTACCACTACCCGGGGAGGGATTCACAGATACGCAGTATTTT. This gives the protein CASRLPLPGEGFTDTQYF. The rearrangement uses TRBV12-2 and TRBJ2-3; the D call of TRBD2 is as the table states it, not checked on the DNA. TRBV12-2 represents a pseudogene. This CDR3 is 18 amino acids long.